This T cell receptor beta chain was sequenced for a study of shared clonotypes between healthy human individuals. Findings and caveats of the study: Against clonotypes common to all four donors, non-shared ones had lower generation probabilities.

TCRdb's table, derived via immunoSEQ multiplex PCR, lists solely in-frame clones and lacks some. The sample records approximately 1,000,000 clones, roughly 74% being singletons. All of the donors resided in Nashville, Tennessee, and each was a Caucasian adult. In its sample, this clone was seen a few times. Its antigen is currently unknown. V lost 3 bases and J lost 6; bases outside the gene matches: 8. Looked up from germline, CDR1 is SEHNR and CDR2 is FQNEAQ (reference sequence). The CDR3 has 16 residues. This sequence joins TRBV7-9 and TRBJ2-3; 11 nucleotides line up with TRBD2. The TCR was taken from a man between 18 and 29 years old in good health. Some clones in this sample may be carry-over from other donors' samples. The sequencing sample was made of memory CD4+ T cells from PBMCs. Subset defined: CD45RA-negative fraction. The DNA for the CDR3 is TGTGCCAGCAGCTTTTTACTAGCGGGAGCGCAGGATACGCAGTATTTT. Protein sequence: CASSFLLAGAQDTQYF. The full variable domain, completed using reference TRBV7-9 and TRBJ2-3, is DTGVSQNPRHKITKRGQNVTFRCDPISEHNRLYWYRQTLGQGPEFLTYFQNEAQLEKSRLLSDRFSAERPKGSFSTLEIQRTEQGDSAMYLCASSFLLAGAQDTQYFGPGTRLTVL.